Each of the 5 T cell receptor beta chains below was sequenced from the same sample in a study of monozygotic twins with inflammatory bowel disease (dated by TCRdb to between 2017 and 2020). Libraries were made using 5' RACE. TCRdb shows the sequencer as Illumina HiSeq 2500. TCRdb reprocessed the reads, reporting each CDR3 protein sequence once and no DNA. This specimen's table enumerates over 150,000 distinct CDR3 sequences. Clones ranked in the top ten supply roughly 2.3% of the sample. Sequenced: blood. The receptors here all came from a human donor with ulcerative colitis or Crohn's disease, or a healthy co-twin of an affected twin (not recorded which).

CDR3 residues: CATSGSSGSSSYNEQFF. The V and J genes are TRBV24-1 and TRBJ2-1. This CDR3 has 17 amino acids. The V gene's germline CDR1 is KGHDR and CDR2 SFDVKD.

CDR3 residues: CASGRERLAGVASRNNEQFF. This chain joins TRBV11-1 and TRBJ2-1; TCRdb gives TRBD2 as the D gene, but with no DNA this cannot be confirmed. CDR1 is SGHAT and CDR2 is FQDESV in the germline V gene (reference sequence). The CDR3 is made up of 20 amino acids.

The chain couples TRBV6-5 to TRBJ2-1; the TRBD1 assignment by TCRdb is unverifiable without DNA. CDR3 size: 16 residues. In germline, CDR1 is MNHEY, CDR2 SVGAGI. CDR3 amino acids: CASRYGTDSSYNEQFF.

The rearrangement uses TRBV12-3 or TRBV12-4 and TRBJ1-1; TCRdb selects TRBD1, and the lack of DNA leaves this call unchecked. CDR3 size: 16 residues. The CDR3 region is CASSPYSLVIDRYAFF.

V and J are TRBV6-1 and TRBJ2-7; TCRdb's D call of TRBD1 is untestable without DNA. CDR1 is MNHNS and CDR2 is SASEGT in the germline V gene. The CDR3 sequence is 15 residues long. The CDR3 region is CASSEERTGGYEQYF.